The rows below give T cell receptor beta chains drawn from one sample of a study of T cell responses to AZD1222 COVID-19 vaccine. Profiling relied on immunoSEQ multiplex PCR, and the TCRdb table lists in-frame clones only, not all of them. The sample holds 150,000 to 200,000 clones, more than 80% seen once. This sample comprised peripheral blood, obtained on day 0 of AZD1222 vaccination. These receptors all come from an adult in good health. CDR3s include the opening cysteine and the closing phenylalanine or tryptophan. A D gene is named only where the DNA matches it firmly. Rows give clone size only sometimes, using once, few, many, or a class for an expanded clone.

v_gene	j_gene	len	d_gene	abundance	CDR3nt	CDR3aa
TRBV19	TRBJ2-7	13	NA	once	TGTGCCAGTAGTCTCGGTACACCCTACGAGCAGTACTTC	CASSLGTPYEQYF
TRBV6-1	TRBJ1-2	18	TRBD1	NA	TGTGCCAGCAGTGAATTCCGGGACAGGGCGTATCCTAACTATGGCTACACCTTC	CASSEFRDRAYPNYGYTF
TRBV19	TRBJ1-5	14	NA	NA	TGTGCCAGTAGTATACGGGGGAAGGGTCAGCCCCAGCATTTT	CASSIRGKGQPQHF
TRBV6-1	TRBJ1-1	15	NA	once	TGTGCCAGCAGTGATTGGGAACAGGGCGGCGGTGAAGCTTTCTTT	CASSDWEQGGGEAFF
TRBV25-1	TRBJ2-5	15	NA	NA	TGTGCCAGCAGTGACGGTGACACTGAGGCAGAGACCCAGTACTTC	CASSDGDTEAETQYF
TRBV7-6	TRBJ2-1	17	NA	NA	TGTGCCAGCAGCCCGAACGTAGTCACAAGCTCCTACAATGAGCAGTTCTTC	CASSPNVVTSSYNEQFF
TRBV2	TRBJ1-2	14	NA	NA	TGTGCCCGCCGGGACGGAAAATCTAACTATGGCTACACCTTC	CARRDGKSNYGYTF
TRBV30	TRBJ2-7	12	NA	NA	TGTGCCTGGACGGGGAGCTCCTACGAGCAGTACTTC	CAWTGSSYEQYF
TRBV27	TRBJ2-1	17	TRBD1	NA	TGTGCCAGCAGGCCCCGTTCTGGGGGACAGGGGGTCAATGAGCAGTTCTTC	CASRPRSGGQGVNEQFF
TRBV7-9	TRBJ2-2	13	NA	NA	TGTGCCAGCAGCTCTAACTACCCCGGGGAGCTGTTTTTT	CASSSNYPGELFF
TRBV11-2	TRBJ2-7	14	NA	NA	TGTGCCAGCAGCTTAGTTGGGGGCAACTACGAGCAGTACTTC	CASSLVGGNYEQYF
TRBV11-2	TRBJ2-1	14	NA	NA	TGTGCCAGCAGCTATTCAGGGCAGGGCTTTGAGCAGTTCTTC	CASSYSGQGFEQFF
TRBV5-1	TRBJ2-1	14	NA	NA	TGCGCCAGCAGCCGTGGGGACTCCTTCAATGAGCAGTTCTTC	CASSRGDSFNEQFF
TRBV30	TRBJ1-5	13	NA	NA	TGTGCCTGGAGTGTTAGGGGGTTTGGCCCCCAGCATTTT	CAWSVRGFGPQHF
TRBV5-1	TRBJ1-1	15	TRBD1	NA	TGCGCCAGCAGCTTGGGGGGACAGCCCAACACTGAAGCTTTCTTT	CASSLGGQPNTEAFF
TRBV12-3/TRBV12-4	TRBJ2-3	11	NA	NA	TGTGCCAGCAGTAGCACAGATACGCAGTATTTT	CASSSTDTQYF
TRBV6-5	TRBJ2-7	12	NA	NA	TGTGCCAGCAGTCCAGGGTTCTACGAGCAGTACTTC	CASSPGFYEQYF
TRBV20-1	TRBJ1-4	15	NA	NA	TGCAGTGCTAGTTCAGGGGTCGGCTCCAATGAAAAACTGTTTTTT	CSASSGVGSNEKLFF
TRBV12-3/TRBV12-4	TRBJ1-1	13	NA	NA	TGTGCCAGCAGTCCACGACAGAACACTGAAGCTTTCTTT	CASSPRQNTEAFF
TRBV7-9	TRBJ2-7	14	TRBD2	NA	TGTGCCAGCAGCCCGCGCGGGAGGGTCTACGAGCAGTACTTC	CASSPRGRVYEQYF
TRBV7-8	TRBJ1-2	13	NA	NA	TGTGCCAGCAGCTTAAAAGGCCCCTATGGCTACACCTTC	CASSLKGPYGYTF
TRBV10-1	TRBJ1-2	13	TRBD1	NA	TGCGCCAGCAGTCGGACAGGGGGATATGGCTACACCTTC	CASSRTGGYGYTF
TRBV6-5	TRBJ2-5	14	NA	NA	TGTGCCAGCAGTTACTCACTAGGTGAAGAGACCCAGTACTTC	CASSYSLGEETQYF
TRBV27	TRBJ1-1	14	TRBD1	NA	TGTGCCAGCAGAATACAGGGGGCGCCCACTGAAGCTTTCTTT	CASRIQGAPTEAFF
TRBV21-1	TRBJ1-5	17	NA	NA	TGTGCCAGCAGCATCCGGGACAGGGAGGTCGGCAATCAGCCCCAGCATTTT	CASSIRDREVGNQPQHF
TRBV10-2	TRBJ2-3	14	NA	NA	TGCGCCAGCGGGGGGGACAGTTTAACAGATACGCAGTATTTT	CASGGDSLTDTQYF
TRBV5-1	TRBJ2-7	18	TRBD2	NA	TGCGCCAGCAGCTTGACTAGCGGGAGTGCCGACCTAGGCTACGAGCAGTACTTC	CASSLTSGSADLGYEQYF